This T cell receptor beta chain was sequenced for a study of blood T cells in healthy people across ages. Study as a whole: About one barcoded TCR beta cDNA was captured per two T cells.

Germline V lookup: CDR1 PRHDT, CDR2 FYEKMQ (reference sequence). Trimming cost V 5 bases and J 5 bases; bases outside gene matches: 9. CDR3 length: 16 residues. Of note for this clonotype: Its specificity is not known.

The second PCR ran about 6 to 11 cycles with a sample-barcoded 5' primer and J-beta primers. One entry per CDR3 protein results from TCRdb running MiXCR on the 5' RACE reads. Seen here are 900,000 to 950,000 distinct CDR3 sequences, approximately 32% observed once, and the top ten hold more than 8.5%. Regarding the study as a whole: The study found more naive CD4+ cells and higher diversity in long-lived than aged donors.

These data were also filed under a second study, of T cells of mothers and their children. That source adds: Mothers gave over 8.5 million TCR beta CDR3 reads each, and children around 3 million each.

This sequence originates from a woman aged 40 to 50 in good health. V is TRBV13 and J is TRBJ1-4, with TRBD1 identical over 9 bases. The specimen sequenced was blood. The CDR3 DNA follows: TGTGCCAGCAGCACGCGACAGGGGGGATTAAATGAAAAACTGTTTTTT. Translating gives CASSTRQGGLNEKLFF.